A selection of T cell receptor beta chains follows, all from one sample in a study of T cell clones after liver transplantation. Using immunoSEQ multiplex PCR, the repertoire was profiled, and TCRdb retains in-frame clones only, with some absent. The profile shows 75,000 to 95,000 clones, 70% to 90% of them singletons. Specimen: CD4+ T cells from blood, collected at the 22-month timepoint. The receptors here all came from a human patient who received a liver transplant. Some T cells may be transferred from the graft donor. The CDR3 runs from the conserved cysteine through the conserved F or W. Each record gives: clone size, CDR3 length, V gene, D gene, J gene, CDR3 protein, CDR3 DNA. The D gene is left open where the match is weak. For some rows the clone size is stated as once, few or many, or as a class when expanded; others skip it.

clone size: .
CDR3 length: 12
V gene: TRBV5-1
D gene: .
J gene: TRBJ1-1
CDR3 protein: CASSSTRTEAFF
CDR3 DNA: TGCGCCAGCAGCTCGACACGCACTGAAGCTTTCTTT

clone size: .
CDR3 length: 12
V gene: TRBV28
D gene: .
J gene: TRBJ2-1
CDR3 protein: CASTVGVNEQFF
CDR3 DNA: TGTGCCAGCACCGTGGGGGTCAATGAGCAGTTCTTC

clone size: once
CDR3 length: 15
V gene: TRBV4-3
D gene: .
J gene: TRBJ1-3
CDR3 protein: CASSQESYSGNTIYF
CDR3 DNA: TGCGCCAGCAGCCAAGAGTCCTACTCTGGAAACACCATATATTTT

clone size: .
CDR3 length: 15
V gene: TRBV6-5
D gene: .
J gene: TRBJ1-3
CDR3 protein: CASSYSTSSGNTIYF
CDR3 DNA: TGTGCCAGCAGTTACTCGACCAGCTCTGGAAACACCATATATTTT

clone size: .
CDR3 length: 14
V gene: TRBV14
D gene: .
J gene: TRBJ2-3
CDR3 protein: CASSQYPSTDTQYF
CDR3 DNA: TGTGCCAGCAGCCAGTATCCCAGCACAGATACGCAGTATTTT

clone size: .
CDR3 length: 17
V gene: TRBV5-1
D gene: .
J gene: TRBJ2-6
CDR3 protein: CASSLALGFTGANVLTF
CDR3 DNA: TGCGCCAGCAGCCTAGCCCTAGGGTTTACTGGGGCCAACGTCCTGACTTTC

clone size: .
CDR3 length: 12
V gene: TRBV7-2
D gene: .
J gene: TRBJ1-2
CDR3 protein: CASSLTGGGYTF
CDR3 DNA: TGTGCCAGCAGCTTGACAGGAGGGGGCTACACCTTC

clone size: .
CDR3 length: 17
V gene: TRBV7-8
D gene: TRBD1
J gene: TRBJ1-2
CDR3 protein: CASSLGGQAVLNYGYTF
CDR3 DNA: TGTGCCAGCAGCTTAGGGGGACAGGCCGTACTTAACTATGGCTACACCTTC

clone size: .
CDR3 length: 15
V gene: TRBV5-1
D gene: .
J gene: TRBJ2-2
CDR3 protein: CASSLELVGTGELFF
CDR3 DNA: TGCGCCAGCAGCTTGGAACTAGTGGGCACCGGGGAGCTGTTTTTT

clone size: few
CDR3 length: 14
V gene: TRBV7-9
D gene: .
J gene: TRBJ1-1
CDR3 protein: CASSPGSVGTEAFF
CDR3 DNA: TGTGCCAGCAGCCCGGGCAGTGTGGGCACTGAAGCTTTCTTT

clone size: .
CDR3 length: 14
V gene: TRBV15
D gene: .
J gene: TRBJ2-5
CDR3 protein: CATSRDSRAETQYF
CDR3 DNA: TGTGCCACCAGCAGAGATTCCAGGGCAGAGACCCAGTACTTC

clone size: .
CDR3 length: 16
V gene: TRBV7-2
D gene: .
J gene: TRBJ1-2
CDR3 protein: CASSSSSRTESYGYTF
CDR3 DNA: TGTGCCAGCAGTTCATCCTCGAGGACAGAGAGCTATGGCTACACCTTC

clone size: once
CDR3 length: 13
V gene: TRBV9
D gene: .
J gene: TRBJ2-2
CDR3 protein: CASRLSNTGELFF
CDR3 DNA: TGTGCCAGCCGGCTCTCGAACACCGGGGAGCTGTTTTTT

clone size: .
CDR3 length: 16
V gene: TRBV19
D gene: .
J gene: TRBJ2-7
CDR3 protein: CASSPRDWGQANEQYF
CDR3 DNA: TGTGCCAGTAGTCCCCGGGATTGGGGGCAAGCCAACGAGCAGTACTTC

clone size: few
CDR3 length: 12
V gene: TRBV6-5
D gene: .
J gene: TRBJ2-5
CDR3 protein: CASRGGLETQYF
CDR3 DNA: TGTGCCAGCAGAGGGGGGCTGGAGACCCAGTACTTC

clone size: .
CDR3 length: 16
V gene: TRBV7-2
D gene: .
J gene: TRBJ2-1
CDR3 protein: CASRPRGGLLVNEQFF
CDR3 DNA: TGTGCCAGCAGGCCCAGGGGGGGGCTTTTAGTCAATGAGCAGTTCTTC

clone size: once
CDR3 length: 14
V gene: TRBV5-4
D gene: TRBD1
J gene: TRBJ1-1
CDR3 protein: CASSLETGSTEAFF
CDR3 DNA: TGTGCCAGCAGCTTGGAGACAGGGTCCACTGAAGCTTTCTTT

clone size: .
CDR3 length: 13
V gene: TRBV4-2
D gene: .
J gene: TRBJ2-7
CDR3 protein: CASSRGASYEQYF
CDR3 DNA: TGTGCCAGCAGCAGGGGAGCGAGCTACGAGCAGTACTTC

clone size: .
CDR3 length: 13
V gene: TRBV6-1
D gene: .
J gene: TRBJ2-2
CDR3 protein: CASLGFRPGELFF
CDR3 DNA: TGTGCCTCCCTAGGGTTTAGACCCGGGGAGCTGTTTTTT

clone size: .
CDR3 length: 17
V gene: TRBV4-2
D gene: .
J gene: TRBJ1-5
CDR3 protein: CASSQERRQFPNQPQHF
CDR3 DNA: TGTGCCAGCAGCCAAGAACGTCGGCAGTTCCCCAATCAGCCCCAGCATTTT

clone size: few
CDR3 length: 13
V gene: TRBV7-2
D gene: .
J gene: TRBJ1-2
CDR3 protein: CASTLDTFRGYTF
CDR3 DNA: TGTGCCAGCACACTAGACACCTTTCGGGGCTACACCTTC

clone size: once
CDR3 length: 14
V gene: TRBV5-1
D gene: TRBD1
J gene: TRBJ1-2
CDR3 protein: CASSPDRGFDGYTF
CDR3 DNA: TGCGCCAGCAGCCCAGACAGGGGATTCGATGGCTACACCTTC

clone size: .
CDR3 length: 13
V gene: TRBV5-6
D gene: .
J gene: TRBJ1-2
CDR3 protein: CASSPYGVGGYTF
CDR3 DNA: TGTGCCAGCAGCCCGTACGGGGTCGGTGGCTACACCTTC

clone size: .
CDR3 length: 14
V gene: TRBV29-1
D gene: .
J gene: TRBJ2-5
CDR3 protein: CSVSGAGSFKTQYF
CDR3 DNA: TGCAGCGTTAGCGGAGCGGGCTCTTTCAAGACCCAGTACTTC

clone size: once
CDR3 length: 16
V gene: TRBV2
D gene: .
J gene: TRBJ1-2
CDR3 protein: CASSERSATKNYGYTF
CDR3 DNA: TGTGCCAGCAGTGAAAGATCAGCAACTAAGAACTATGGCTACACCTTC

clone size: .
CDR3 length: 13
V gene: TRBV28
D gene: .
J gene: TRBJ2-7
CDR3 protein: CASSLRVPYEQYF
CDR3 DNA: TGTGCCAGCAGTTTACGGGTACCCTACGAGCAGTACTTC

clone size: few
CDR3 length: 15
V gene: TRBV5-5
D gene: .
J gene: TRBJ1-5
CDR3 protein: CASSFGVTRDQPQHF
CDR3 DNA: TGTGCCAGCAGCTTTGGTGTTACGCGGGATCAGCCCCAGCATTTT

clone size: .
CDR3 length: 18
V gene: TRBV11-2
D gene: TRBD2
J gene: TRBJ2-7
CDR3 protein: CASSSLRSAGGRGYEQYF
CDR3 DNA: TGTGCCAGCAGCTCCTTGAGGTCAGCGGGGGGCCGCGGGTACGAGCAGTACTTC

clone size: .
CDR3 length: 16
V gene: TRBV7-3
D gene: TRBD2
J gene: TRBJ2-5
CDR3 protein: CASSSRTSGGSETQYF
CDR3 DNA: TGTGCCAGCAGCTCGAGGACTAGCGGGGGGTCGGAGACCCAGTACTTC

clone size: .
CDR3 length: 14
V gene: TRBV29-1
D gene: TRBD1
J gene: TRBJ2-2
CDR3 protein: CSVDRKGGGGELFF
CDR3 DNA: TGCAGCGTTGATCGGAAAGGGGGCGGCGGGGAGCTGTTTTTT

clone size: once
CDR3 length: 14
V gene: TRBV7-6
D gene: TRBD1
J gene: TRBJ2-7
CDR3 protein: CASSSGTGRDEQYF
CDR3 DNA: TGTGCCAGCAGCTCCGGGACAGGGAGGGACGAGCAGTACTTC

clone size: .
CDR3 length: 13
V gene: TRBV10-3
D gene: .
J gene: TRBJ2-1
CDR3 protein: CAISLRDLDEQFF
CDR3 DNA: TGTGCCATCAGTCTCCGGGATCTCGATGAGCAGTTCTTC

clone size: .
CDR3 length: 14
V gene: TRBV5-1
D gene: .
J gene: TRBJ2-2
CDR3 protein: CASSLRASAGELFF
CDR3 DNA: TGCGCCAGCAGCTTGCGGGCTAGCGCGGGGGAGCTGTTTTTT

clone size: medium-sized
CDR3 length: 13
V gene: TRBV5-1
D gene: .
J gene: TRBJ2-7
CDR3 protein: CASSRDQVYEQYF
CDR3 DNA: TGCGCCAGCAGTCGGGACCAAGTCTACGAGCAGTACTTC

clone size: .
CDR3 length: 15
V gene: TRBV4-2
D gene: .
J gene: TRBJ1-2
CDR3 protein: CASSRPQPRTVAYTF
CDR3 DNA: TGTGCCAGCAGCCGGCCTCAACCACGGACCGTTGCCTACACCTTC

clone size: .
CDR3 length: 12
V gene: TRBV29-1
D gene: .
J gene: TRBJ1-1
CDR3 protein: CSVTGGNTEAFF
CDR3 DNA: TGCAGCGTTACGGGGGGGAACACTGAAGCTTTCTTT

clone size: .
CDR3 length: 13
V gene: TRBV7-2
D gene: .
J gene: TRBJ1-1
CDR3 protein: CASSRITNTEAFF
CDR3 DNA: TGTGCCAGCAGCCGAATAACGAACACTGAAGCTTTCTTT

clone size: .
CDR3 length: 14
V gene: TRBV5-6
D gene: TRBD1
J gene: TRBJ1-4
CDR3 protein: CASSPGGASEKLFF
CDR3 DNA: TGTGCCAGCAGCCCAGGGGGGGCTTCTGAAAAACTGTTTTTT

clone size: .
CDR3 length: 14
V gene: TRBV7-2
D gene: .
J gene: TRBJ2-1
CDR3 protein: CASSFFADYNEQFF
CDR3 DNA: TGTGCCAGCAGCTTCTTCGCAGACTACAATGAGCAGTTCTTC

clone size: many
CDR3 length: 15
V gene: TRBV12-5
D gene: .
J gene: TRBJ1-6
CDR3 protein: CASGFRGSANSPLHF
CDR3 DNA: TGTGCTAGTGGTTTTAGGGGCTCGGCTAATTCACCCCTCCACTTT

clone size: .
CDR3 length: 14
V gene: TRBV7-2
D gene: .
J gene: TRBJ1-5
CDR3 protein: CASSPGRENQPQHF
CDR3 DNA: TGTGCCAGCAGCCCCGGGAGGGAGAATCAGCCCCAGCATTTT

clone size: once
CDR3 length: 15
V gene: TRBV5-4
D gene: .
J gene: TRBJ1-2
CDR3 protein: CASTRNEAPLYGYTF
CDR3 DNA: TGTGCCAGCACCCGGAACGAAGCTCCACTCTATGGCTACACCTTC

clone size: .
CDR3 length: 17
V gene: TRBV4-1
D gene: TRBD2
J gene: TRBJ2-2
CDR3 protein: CASSQAIAGVNTGELFF
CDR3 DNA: TGCGCCAGCAGCCAAGCGATAGCGGGAGTGAACACCGGGGAGCTGTTTTTT

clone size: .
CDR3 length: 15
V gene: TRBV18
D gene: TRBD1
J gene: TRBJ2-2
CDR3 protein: CASSPPGQGSGELFF
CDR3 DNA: TGTGCCAGCTCACCCCCGGGACAGGGGTCCGGGGAGCTGTTTTTT

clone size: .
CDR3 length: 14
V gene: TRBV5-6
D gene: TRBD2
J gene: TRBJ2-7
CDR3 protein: CASSLVAGAYEQYF
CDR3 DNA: TGTGCCAGCAGCTTGGTAGCGGGGGCCTACGAGCAGTACTTC

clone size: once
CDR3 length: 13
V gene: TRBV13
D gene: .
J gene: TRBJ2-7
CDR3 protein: CASSLRSLGEQYF
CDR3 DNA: TGTGCCAGCAGCTTACGCAGCCTGGGAGAGCAGTACTTC

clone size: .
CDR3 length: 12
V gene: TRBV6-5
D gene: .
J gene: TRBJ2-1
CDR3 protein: CASTRSTGEQFF
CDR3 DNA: TGTGCCAGCACCCGGTCGACAGGCGAGCAGTTCTTC

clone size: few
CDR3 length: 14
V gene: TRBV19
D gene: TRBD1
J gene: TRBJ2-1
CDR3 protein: CASSMDRGYNEQFF
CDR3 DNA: TGTGCCAGTAGTATGGACAGGGGCTACAATGAGCAGTTCTTC

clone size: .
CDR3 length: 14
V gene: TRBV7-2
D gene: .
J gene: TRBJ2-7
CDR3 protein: CASTPWTRSYEQYF
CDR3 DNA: TGTGCCAGCACCCCCTGGACTCGATCCTACGAGCAGTACTTC

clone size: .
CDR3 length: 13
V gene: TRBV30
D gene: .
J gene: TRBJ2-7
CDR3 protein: CAWSEYAANEQYF
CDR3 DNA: TGTGCCTGGAGTGAGTACGCGGCCAACGAGCAGTACTTC